This T cell receptor beta chain was captured by sequencing in a study of control samples from healthy donors and cancer patients. Only in-frame clones appear in the TCRdb table, and some are missing; sequencing was by immunoSEQ multiplex PCR. Of 110,000 to 150,000 clones in the sample, under 95% are singletons; the top ten hold around 14%. V lost 1 base and J lost 9, with 7 bases in between. Looked up from germline, CDR1 is MNHNS and CDR2 is SASEGT. The CDR3 totals 13 residues. Specimen: blood. This chain uses TRBV6-1 with TRBJ1-6; no definite D call. The clonotype comes from a man aged 40-49 years in good health. The CDR3 nucleotides read TGTGCCAGCAGTGAAGAGACGGCTTCACCCCTCCACTTT. Translated, it gives CASSEETASPLHF.